The clone carrying this T cell receptor (beta chain) was seen ten or more times. Its antigen is unidentified. The sample belongs to a study of neurological immune-mediated disorders. This CDR3 is 12 amino acids long. Germline V gene sequence: CDR1 SNHLY, CDR2 FYNNEI. Trimming pared 8 bases from V and 2 bases from J, leaving 10 bases between. Study findings and constraints: It was HTLV-1-associated myelopathy that showed the most TCR clonal expansion, while multiple sclerosis showed the least, falling below healthy controls.

Time point reported: longitudinal time-point 2. The authors made cDNA by 5'RACE with 10-nucleotide random UMIs. Whenever a sequencing run was performed, it yielded over 170 million TCR-beta sequences from 15-18 subjects. TCRdb itself ran the 5' RACE reads through MiXCR, one entry per CDR3 protein. The data show roughly 60,000 distinct CDR3 sequences, with less than 10% seen just once and around 13% held by the top ten. This chain links TRBV2 with TRBJ2-7; D not resolved. The material sequenced was PBMCs. This TCR derives from a man younger than 45 in good health. The CDR3 here is CASSATTYEQYF. CDR3 bases: TGTGCCAGCTCCGCCACTACCTACGAGCAGTACTTC.